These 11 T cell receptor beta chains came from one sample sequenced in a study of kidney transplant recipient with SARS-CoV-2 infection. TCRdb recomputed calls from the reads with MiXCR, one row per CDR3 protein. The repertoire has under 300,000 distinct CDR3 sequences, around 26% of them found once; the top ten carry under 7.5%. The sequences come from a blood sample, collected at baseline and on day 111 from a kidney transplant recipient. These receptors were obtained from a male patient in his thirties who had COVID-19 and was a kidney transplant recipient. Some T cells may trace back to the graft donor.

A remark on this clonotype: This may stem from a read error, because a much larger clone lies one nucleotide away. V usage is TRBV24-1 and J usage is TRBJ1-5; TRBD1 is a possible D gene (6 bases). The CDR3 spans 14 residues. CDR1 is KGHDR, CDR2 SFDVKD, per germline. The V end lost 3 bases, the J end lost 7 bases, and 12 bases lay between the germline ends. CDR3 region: CATSDHRVGQPQHF. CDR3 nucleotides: TGTGCCACCAGTGATCACAGGGTCGGCCAGCCCCAGCATTTT.

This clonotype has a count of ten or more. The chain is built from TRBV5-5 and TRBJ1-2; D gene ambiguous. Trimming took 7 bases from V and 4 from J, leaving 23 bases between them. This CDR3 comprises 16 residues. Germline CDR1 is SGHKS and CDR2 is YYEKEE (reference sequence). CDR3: CASRTSVSRKTYGYTF. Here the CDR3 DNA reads TGTGCCAGCCGAACGAGTGTCTCGCGAAAGACCTATGGCTACACCTTC.

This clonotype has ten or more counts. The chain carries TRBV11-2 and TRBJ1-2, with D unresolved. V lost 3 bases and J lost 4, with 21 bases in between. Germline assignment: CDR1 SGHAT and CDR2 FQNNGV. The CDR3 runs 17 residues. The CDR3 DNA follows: TGTGCCAGCAGCTTTAATGCAACAAGCAGAAAGACCTATGGCTACACCTTC. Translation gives CASSFNATSRKTYGYTF. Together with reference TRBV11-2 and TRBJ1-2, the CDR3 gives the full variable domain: EAGVAQSPRYKIIEKRQSVAFWCNPISGHATLYWYQQILGQGPKLLIQFQNNGVVDDSQLPKDRFSAERLKGVDSTLKIQPAKLEDSAVYLCASSFNATSRKTYGYTFGSGTRLTVV.

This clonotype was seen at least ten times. The CDR3 sequence is CASSLNRETEAFF. Here the CDR3 DNA reads TGTGCCAGCAGCTTAAACCGGGAAACTGAAGCTTTCTTT. V gene TRBV7-2 combines with J gene TRBJ1-1; D uncertain. With 2 bases removed from V and 5 bases from J, the gap between germline ends came to 9 bases. The CDR3 spans 13 residues. The germline V gene encodes CDR1 SGHTA and CDR2 FQGNSA.

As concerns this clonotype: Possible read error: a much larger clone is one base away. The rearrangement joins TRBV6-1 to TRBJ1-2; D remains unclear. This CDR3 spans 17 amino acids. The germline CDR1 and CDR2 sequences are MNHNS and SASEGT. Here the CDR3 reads CAGSKKLGGRKTYGYTF. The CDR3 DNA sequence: TGTGCCGGCAGTAAGAAATTAGGTGGGAGAAAGACCTATGGCTACACCTTC.

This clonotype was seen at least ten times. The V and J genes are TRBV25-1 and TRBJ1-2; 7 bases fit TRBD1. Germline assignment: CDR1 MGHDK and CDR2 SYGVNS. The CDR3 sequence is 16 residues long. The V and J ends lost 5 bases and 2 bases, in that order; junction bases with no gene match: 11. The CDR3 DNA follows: TGTGCCAGCAGTACCCTAGGACAGGAAGAAAACTATGGCTACACCTTC. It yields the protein CASSTLGQEENYGYTF.

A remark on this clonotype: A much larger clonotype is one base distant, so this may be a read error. This chain's CDR3 is CASSSSPRSRNTYGYTF. Here the CDR3 DNA reads TGTGCCAGCAGTTCTTCACCACGCTCTAGAAATACCTATGGCTACACCTTC. The chain is built from TRBV6-8 and TRBJ1-2; D is unresolved. Trimming removed 4 bases from V and 4 bases from J, with 22 bases in between. From germline, CDR1 is MNHGY and CDR2 SAAAGT. The CDR3 contains 17 residues.

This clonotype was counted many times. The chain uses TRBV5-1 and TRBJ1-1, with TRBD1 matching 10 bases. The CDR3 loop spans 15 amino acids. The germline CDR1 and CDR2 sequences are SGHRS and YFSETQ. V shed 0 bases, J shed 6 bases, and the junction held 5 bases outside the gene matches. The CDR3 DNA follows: TGCGCCAGCAGCTTGGGGGACAGGGGTTGGGCTGAAGCTTTCTTT. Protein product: CASSLGDRGWAEAFF. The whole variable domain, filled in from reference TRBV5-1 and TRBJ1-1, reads KAGVTQTPRYLIKTRGQQVTLSCSPISGHRSVSWYQQTPGQGLQFLFEYFSETQRNKGNFPGRFSGRQFSNSRSEMNVSTLELGDSALYLCASSLGDRGWAEAFFGQGTRLTVV.

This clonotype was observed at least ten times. The CDR3 DNA sequence: TGTGCCAGCAGTTTAGCAGGAAACAATCAGCCCCAGCATTTT. This encodes CASSLAGNNQPQHF. V and J are TRBV12-3 or TRBV12-4 and TRBJ1-5; no clear D. The CDR3 has 14 amino acids. With 0 bases removed from V and 3 bases from J, the gap between germline ends came to 6 bases.

The CDR3: CSASSGGAGEKLFF. In DNA form, the CDR3 reads TGCAGTGCTAGCTCCGGGGGCGCAGGTGAAAAACTGTTTTTT. The chain carries TRBV20-1 and TRBJ1-4; perhaps TRBD1 as D (6 bases). The CDR3 runs 14 residues. Trimming pared 3 bases from V and 7 bases from J, leaving 15 bases between. CDR1 and CDR2 from the germline V gene are DFQATT and SNEGSKA (reference sequence).

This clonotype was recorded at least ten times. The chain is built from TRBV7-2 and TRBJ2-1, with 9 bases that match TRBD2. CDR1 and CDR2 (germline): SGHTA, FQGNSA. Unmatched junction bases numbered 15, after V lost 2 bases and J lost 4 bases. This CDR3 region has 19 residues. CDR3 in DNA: TGTGCCAGCAGCTTACCCCGGAGGGCTAGCGGGGACCGATACAATGAGCAGTTCTTC. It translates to CASSLPRRASGDRYNEQFF.